A single sample is the source of the 13 T cell receptor beta chains below, sequenced in a study of chemoradiotherapy in HPV16-positive cancers. The data were produced by immunoSEQ multiplex PCR, yet TCRdb's version contains in-frame clones alone and is incomplete. The profile shows over 5,000 clones, 77% of them singletons. Material: tumor tissue, obtained from a patient who underwent chemoradiotherapy. The receptors shown here come from a human donor with HPV-associated anogenital cancer.

V and J are TRBV7-9 and TRBJ1-4, with 8 bases aligning to TRBD1. The junction had 9 bases not matched to a gene; V was cut back by 5 bases and J by 7 bases. There are 15 residues in the CDR3. Germline V gene lookup returns CDR1 SEHNR and CDR2 FQNEAQ (reference sequence). CDR3: CASSARTGRTEKLFF. CDR3 DNA: TGTGCCAGCAGCGCCAGGACAGGGCGTACTGAAAAACTGTTTTTT.

The chain employs TRBV6-1 and TRBJ2-7; weak D call: TRBD1 (5 bases). Germline-derived CDR1 and CDR2 are MNHNS and SASEGT. Trimming stripped 7 bases from V and 3 bases from J, with 19 bases between. The CDR3 length is 15 residues. The chain's CDR3 is CASILNAGQGYEQYF. The CDR3 DNA reads TGTGCCAGCATCCTGAACGCCGGGCAGGGCTACGAGCAGTACTTC.

This clone showed up just once. V usage is TRBV5-7 and J usage is TRBJ1-2, with a weak D call TRBD1 (5 bases). TRBV5-7 is classed as an ORF, of uncertain function. The length of the CDR3 is 12 residues. The V end lost 10 bases, the J end lost 5 bases, and 15 bases lay between the germline ends. The CDR3, as DNA: TGTGCCCCACTTAGGGGAATATATGGCTACACCTTC. This encodes CAPLRGIYGYTF.

The V gene is TRBV28, the J gene TRBJ2-3; D is undetermined. The CDR3 contains 14 residues. Germline CDR1 reads MDHEN; CDR2 reads SYDVKM. Trimming took off 2 bases at V and 2 bases at J, with 8 bases between the two ends. CDR3 residues: CASSLVGPTDTQYF. DNA of the CDR3: TGTGCCAGCAGTTTAGTGGGTCCCACAGATACGCAGTATTTT.

The gene calls are TRBV10-2 and TRBJ2-6; D may be TRBD2 (5 bases). Germline-derived CDR1 and CDR2 are WSHSY and SAAADI. Trimming cost V 0 bases and J 0 bases, with 12 bases left between them. There are 18 residues in the CDR3. CDR3: CASSESWESDSGANVLTF. CDR3 sequence (DNA): TGCGCCAGCAGTGAGTCTTGGGAGTCCGACTCTGGGGCCAACGTCCTGACTTTC.

V is TRBV2 and J is TRBJ1-1; D gene uncertain. CDR1 and CDR2 (germline): SNHLY, FYNNEI. Trimming took 1 base from V and 0 from J, leaving 3 bases between them. The CDR3 extends over 13 amino acids. CDR3 DNA: TGTGCCAGCAGTGAAGAAGTGAACACTGAAGCTTTCTTT. Translation: CASSEEVNTEAFF. Combining the CDR3 with reference TRBV2 and TRBJ1-1 gives the whole variable domain EPEVTQTPSHQVTQMGQEVILRCVPISNHLYFYWYRQILGQKVEFLVSFYNNEISEKSEIFDDQFSVERPDGSNFTLKIRSTKLEDSAMYFCASSEEVNTEAFFGQGTRLTVV.

This chain connects TRBV5-5 to TRBJ2-1; D remains unclear. Germline CDR1 is SGHKS and CDR2 is YYEKEE (reference sequence). Trimming removed 4 bases from V and 4 bases from J, with 6 bases in between. The length of the CDR3 is 12 residues. The CDR3: CASSTEYNEQFF. DNA of the CDR3: TGTGCCAGCAGCACAGAATACAATGAGCAGTTCTTC.

CDR3 nucleotides: TGCGCCAGCAGCCTTAGTCTAGATAATTACAATGAGCAGTTCTTC. This sequence encodes CASSLSLDNYNEQFF. The chain recombines TRBV4-1 with TRBJ2-1; D is undetermined. V was clipped by 4 bases and J by 4 bases, with 14 bases between them. CDR3 length equals 15 residues. Germline CDR1 MGHRA, CDR2 YSYEKL.

The chain is built from TRBV4-1 and TRBJ1-5; the D gene is possibly TRBD1 (6 bases). V dropped 0 bases and J dropped 0 bases, with 9 bases sitting between them. Germline V gene data show CDR1 as MGHRA and CDR2 as YSYEKL. The length of the CDR3 is 16 residues. This CDR3 is CASSQEQGYSNQPQHF. The CDR3 region has the DNA TGCGCCAGCAGCCAAGAACAGGGCTATAGCAATCAGCCCCAGCATTTT.

There are a few counts of this clone. The chain joins TRBV11-2 to TRBJ1-2; tentative D call: TRBD1 (5 bases). This CDR3 is 12 amino acids long. The V gene lost 5 bases and the J gene lost 6 bases, with 10 bases spanning the gap. Germline values: CDR1 SGHAT, CDR2 FQNNGV. DNA for the CDR3: TGTGCCAGCAGCGAGGGGTCGAATGGCTACACCTTC. Its protein product is CASSEGSNGYTF. Variable domain in full (rest from reference TRBV11-2 and TRBJ1-2): EAGVAQSPRYKIIEKRQSVAFWCNPISGHATLYWYQQILGQGPKLLIQFQNNGVVDDSQLPKDRFSAERLKGVDSTLKIQPAKLEDSAVYLCASSEGSNGYTFGSGTRLTVV.

The rearrangement joins TRBV9 to TRBJ2-1; no clear D gene. This CDR3 contains 15 residues. The germline V and J ends were trimmed by 1 base and 0 bases, with 8 bases remaining between them. CDR1 is SGDLS and CDR2 is YYNGEE in the germline V gene. The CDR3 DNA reads TGTGCCAGCAGCGTAACGGATTACTCCTACAATGAGCAGTTCTTC. Translation: CASSVTDYSYNEQFF.

The chain links TRBV11-2 to TRBJ1-2, with D possibly being TRBD1 (5 bases). The CDR3 loop spans 14 amino acids. Trimming removed 5 bases from V and 4 bases from J, with 14 bases in between. Germline CDR1 SGHAT, CDR2 FQNNGV. Here the CDR3 reads CASSAARGRYGYTF. In DNA, the CDR3 is TGTGCCAGCAGCGCGGCGAGGGGCCGCTATGGCTACACCTTC.

V usage is TRBV7-9 and J usage is TRBJ2-7; TRBD1 aligns across 7 bases. V was pared by 11 bases and J by 1 base, with 5 bases of the junction left unmatched. CDR1 SEHNR and CDR2 FQNEAQ come from the germline V gene (reference sequence). This CDR3 has 12 amino acids. The CDR3 DNA sequence: TGTGCCTCAGGGACAGATTCCTACGAGCAGTACTTC. This sequence encodes CASGTDSYEQYF. Looking up the rest from reference TRBV7-9 and TRBJ2-7 gives the full variable domain: DTGVSQNPRHKITKRGQNVTFRCDPISEHNRLYWYRQTLGQGPEFLTYFQNEAQLEKSRLLSDRFSAERPKGSFSTLEIQRTEQGDSAMYLCASGTDSYEQYFGPGTRLTVT.